The sequence of this T cell receptor (beta chain) was determined in a study of identical twins. Germline V gene lookup returns CDR1 SGHVS and CDR2 FQNEAQ. This CDR3 has 20 amino acids. Losses at the gene ends were 5 bases for V and 0 bases for J; bases not matched to a gene: 9. MiXCR, run by TCRdb on the 5' RACE reads, gives a single entry per CDR3 protein. The table includes hundreds of thousands of distinct CDR3 sequences, approximately 7% detected once. The same sample was also studied in work on yellow fever vaccine responses in identical twins.

V and J are TRBV7-8 and TRBJ2-6; TRBD2 agrees at 14 bases. Sequences were obtained from memory (CD45RO+) T cells sorted from blood. This sequence originates from a young woman in good health. The DNA of the CDR3 is TGTGCCAGCAGCCTCAGAGGACTAGCGGGGGGACCCTCTGGGGCCAACGTCCTGACTTTC. Translating it yields CASSLRGLAGGPSGANVLTF. Full variable domain (missing parts from reference TRBV7-8 and TRBJ2-6): GAGVSQSPRYKVAKRGQDVALRCDPISGHVSLFWYQQALGQGPEFLTYFQNEAQLDKSGLPSDRFFAERPEGSVSTLKIQRTQQEDSAVYLCASSLRGLAGGPSGANVLTFGAGSRLTVL.